This T cell receptor (beta chain) emerged from a study of graft-versus-host responses after intestinal transplantation. On the study more broadly: Anti-thymocyte globulin induction preceded about three years of tacrolimus and steroid maintenance in all recipients. Study-level findings and limits: Circulating GvH clones peaking coincided with falling HvG clones soon after transplant. The study found high graft-versus-host to host-versus-graft clonal ratios in allografts of patients with graft-donor T cell macrochimerism.

On this clone itself: Its target is not known.

The CDR3 has 15 residues. The trim removed 4 bases at V and 4 bases at J, leaving 8 bases unmatched. Germline V lookup: CDR1 SGHVS, CDR2 FNYEAQ. Produced via immunoSEQ multiplex PCR; TCRdb's table is partial and in-frame only. This table has more than 95,000 clones, about 90% appearing once. This receptor was taken from a human donor who received an intestinal transplant. The gene calls are TRBV7-6 and TRBJ2-3; 7 bases agree with TRBD1. This specimen consisted of unstimulated CD4+ T cells sorted from spleen or lymph node cells, obtained before intestinal transplant. The CDR3 nucleotides are TGTGCCAGCAGCTCCGGACAGGTTGGGGCAGATACGCAGTATTTT. Amino acids: CASSSGQVGADTQYF.